This T cell receptor (beta chain) stems from a study of control samples from healthy donors and cancer patients (TCRdb year 2020). Spanning cysteine to phenylalanine, the CDR3 consists of 14 amino acids. Only CDR3 DNA remains: 42 bases, in frame from the first base. V is cut by 4 bases and J by 4 bases, and the space between the germline ends is 14 bases. CDR1 and CDR2 are read off the germline V gene as SGHRS and YFSETQ. The library relied on the immunoSEQ multiplex PCR assay. In its TCRdb copy, this immuneACCESS table keeps in-frame sequences only and misses some clones. Where compared with another copy, unresolved V genes explain less than half of these, and the others have no known cause. Across this sample there are some 150,000 clones, with around 94% seen only once. Jointly, the top ten make up around 12% of the sample. This clone appeared a single time. No cognate antigen has been identified for it. Base quality data are lacking; no much larger clone is found one base away.

The sample was blood. The TCR was taken from a man aged 35 to 55 in good health. This chain is built from TRBV5-1 and TRBJ1-1, with a tentative D gene TRBD1 over 5 matching bases. The DNA sequence reads TGCGCCAGCAGCAATAAAGGGGTGGCCACTGAAGCTTTCTTT. Its coded protein is CASSNKGVATEAFF.